This T cell receptor beta chain was profiled in a study of blood T cells in healthy people across ages. It was with a sample-barcoded 5' primer and a J-beta primer mix that a second PCR of roughly 7 to 12 cycles was run. TCRdb re-analysed the 5' RACE reads in MiXCR, keeping a single row per CDR3 protein. This table has more than 1,000,000 distinct CDR3 sequences, 20% to 25% appearing once. The CDR3 is 15 residues long. Germline V gives CDR1 MGHRA, CDR2 YSYEKL. J gave up 2 bases and V 6 bases, and 5 bases lay outside the gene matches. The same data also went into a second study, on T cells of mothers and their children.

This chain links TRBV4-1 with TRBJ2-4; 9 bases are a match to TRBD1. The TCR originated in a girl aged 2 to 10 in good health. Sequenced: blood. The CDR3 coding sequence is TGCGCCAGCAGTGTAGACAGGGGGACCAAAAACATTCAGTACTTC. Amino acids: CASSVDRGTKNIQYF.